A selection of T cell receptor beta chains follows, all from one sample in a study of T cells in narcolepsy. Using immunoSEQ multiplex PCR, the repertoire was profiled, and TCRdb retains in-frame clones only, with some absent. The repertoire includes about 27,000 clones, around 86% of them detected once, and 1% to 1.3% sits in the top ten. What was sequenced was CD45RA- memory CD4+ T cells from PBMCs. The source is a human donor with narcolepsy. The CDR3 runs from the conserved cysteine through the conserved F or W. Fields, in order: D gene, clone size, J gene, V gene, CDR3 DNA, CDR3 protein. D genes are given only for firm matches. Clone size is shown for a subset of rows, as once, few, many or a class of expanded clone.

D: -; size: -; J: TRBJ1-2; V: TRBV18; DNA: TGTGCCAGCTCACCGGGAAACAGGGATCGAGGCTACACCTTC; CDR3: CASSPGNRDRGYTF
D: -; size: -; J: TRBJ1-1; V: TRBV28; DNA: TGTGCCAGCAGCCCCTACCGCGGCACTGAAGCTTTCTTT; CDR3: CASSPYRGTEAFF
D: -; size: -; J: TRBJ1-1; V: TRBV20-1; DNA: TGCAGTGCAACCCTCCGTACTGAAGCTTTCTTT; CDR3: CSATLRTEAFF
D: -; size: once; J: TRBJ2-3; V: TRBV11-2; DNA: TGTGCCAGCAGCTCTAGATCCCCCACAGATACGCAGTATTTT; CDR3: CASSSRSPTDTQYF
D: -; size: -; J: TRBJ1-2; V: TRBV7-9; DNA: TGTGCCAGCAGCTTAAACGGGGTCGATGGCTACACCTTC; CDR3: CASSLNGVDGYTF
D: -; size: -; J: TRBJ1-1; V: TRBV7-9; DNA: TGTGCCAGCAGCACGCATGGGGGGGAAACTGAAGCTTTCTTT; CDR3: CASSTHGGETEAFF
D: -; size: -; J: TRBJ1-1; V: TRBV9; DNA: TGTGCCAGCAAACCGGCAGGCCGGGACACTGAAGCTTTCTTT; CDR3: CASKPAGRDTEAFF
D: -; size: -; J: TRBJ1-1; V: TRBV11-2; DNA: TGTGCCAGCAGCACTACAGCGAACACTGAAGCTTTCTTT; CDR3: CASSTTANTEAFF
D: TRBD2; size: -; J: TRBJ2-5; V: TRBV4-1; DNA: TGCGCCAGCAGGCACTCGACTAGCGGGGGTCGAGAGACCCAGTACTTC; CDR3: CASRHSTSGGRETQYF
D: -; size: once; J: TRBJ2-5; V: TRBV4-1; DNA: TGCGCCAGCAGCCAACCTCCCCGGGGTCAGGGGGGGGGAGAGACCCAGTACTTC; CDR3: CASSQPPRGQGGGETQYF
D: TRBD2; size: -; J: TRBJ2-1; V: TRBV15; DNA: TGTGCCACCAGCAGAGATCAGGCTAGCGGGGGGTATGAGCAGTTCTTC; CDR3: CATSRDQASGGYEQFF
D: -; size: once; J: TRBJ1-1; V: TRBV27; DNA: TGTGCCAGCAGCCCCGGACATGGTAGATCTGAAGCTTTCTTT; CDR3: CASSPGHGRSEAFF
D: -; size: once; J: TRBJ2-5; V: TRBV2; DNA: TGTGCCAGCAGCACAAACAGGGACGCAGAGACCCAGTACTTC; CDR3: CASSTNRDAETQYF
D: -; size: -; J: TRBJ2-7; V: TRBV14; DNA: TGTGCCAGCAGTCAGGGGATTCTCTACGAGCAGTACTTC; CDR3: CASSQGILYEQYF
D: TRBD1; size: few; J: TRBJ1-2; V: TRBV4-1; DNA: TGCGCCAGCAGCCCCGGGACAGGGGGGAACTCCAACTATGGCTACACCTTC; CDR3: CASSPGTGGNSNYGYTF
D: -; size: -; J: TRBJ2-2; V: TRBV11-2; DNA: TGTGCCAGCAGCTTGACAGATGACACCGGGGAGCTGTTTTTT; CDR3: CASSLTDDTGELFF
D: -; size: -; J: TRBJ1-2; V: TRBV15; DNA: TGTGCCACCAGCAGGGGAAAGACTGGCTACACCTTC; CDR3: CATSRGKTGYTF
D: -; size: once; J: TRBJ1-5; V: TRBV7-2; DNA: TGTGCCAGCAGCCCACGTATCAATCAGCCCCAGCATTTT; CDR3: CASSPRINQPQHF
D: TRBD1; size: -; J: TRBJ1-2; V: TRBV5-4; DNA: TGTGCCAGCAGCTTGGACAGGGGAAATGGCTACACCTTC; CDR3: CASSLDRGNGYTF
D: -; size: -; J: TRBJ2-1; V: TRBV28; DNA: TGTGCCAGCAGTTTAACTAGACTAACATTCTTC; CDR3: CASSLTRLTFF
D: TRBD1; size: few; J: TRBJ1-2; V: TRBV11-2; DNA: TGTGCCAGCAGCTTAGATGGAGGGACAGGGGTCTATGGCTACACCTTC; CDR3: CASSLDGGTGVYGYTF
D: -; size: -; J: TRBJ2-5; V: TRBV18; DNA: TGTGCCAGCTCACCACTTGCCATTAGGACAGGAGGGGAGACCCAGTACTTC; CDR3: CASSPLAIRTGGETQYF
D: -; size: -; J: TRBJ2-2; V: TRBV15; DNA: TGTGCCACCAGCGCGCAAACTTACAGGACCGGGGAGCTGTTTTTT; CDR3: CATSAQTYRTGELFF
D: -; size: -; J: TRBJ2-5; V: TRBV18; DNA: TGTGCCAGCTCATCCGAGGGAGAGACCCAGTACTTC; CDR3: CASSSEGETQYF
D: TRBD2; size: -; J: TRBJ2-3; V: TRBV5-1; DNA: TGCGCCAGCAGCTCCCTAGCGGGATCCACAGATACGCAGTATTTT; CDR3: CASSSLAGSTDTQYF
D: -; size: once; J: TRBJ2-6; V: TRBV19; DNA: TGTGCCAGTACCACCCCCGGTAGCTCTGGGGCCAACGTCCTGACTTTC; CDR3: CASTTPGSSGANVLTF
D: TRBD1; size: -; J: TRBJ1-6; V: TRBV6-5; DNA: TGTGCCAGCAGGCGGACAGGGTATAATTCACCCCTCCACTTT; CDR3: CASRRTGYNSPLHF
D: TRBD1; size: -; J: TRBJ1-4; V: TRBV4-2; DNA: TGTGCCAGCAGCCAGGGACAGGGGGACGAAAAACTGTTTTTT; CDR3: CASSQGQGDEKLFF
D: -; size: -; J: TRBJ1-5; V: TRBV5-5; DNA: TGTGCCAGCAGCTTGAGTTCTTTTCAGCCCCAGCATTTT; CDR3: CASSLSSFQPQHF
D: TRBD2; size: -; J: TRBJ2-3; V: TRBV5-4; DNA: TGTGCCAGCAGCAAGCTTGGCGGGGGGGCTGTTAATACGCAGTATTTT; CDR3: CASSKLGGGAVNTQYF
D: TRBD1; size: -; J: TRBJ1-1; V: TRBV27; DNA: TGTGCCAGCAGTTCCCTTCCATTGACAGGGGAAGCTTTCTTT; CDR3: CASSSLPLTGEAFF
D: TRBD1; size: -; J: TRBJ1-2; V: TRBV5-4; DNA: TGTGCCAGCATGGACGGGCGGGACAGGGGGTCTTATGGCTACACCTTC; CDR3: CASMDGRDRGSYGYTF
D: TRBD1; size: -; J: TRBJ1-1; V: TRBV6-6; DNA: TGTGCCAGCACTGTAAGGCCGAACAGGGGCACTGAAGCTTTCTTT; CDR3: CASTVRPNRGTEAFF
D: -; size: -; J: TRBJ1-1; V: TRBV7-9; DNA: TGTGCCAGCAGCTGGGGACTGAACACTGAAGCTTTCTTT; CDR3: CASSWGLNTEAFF
D: -; size: -; J: TRBJ2-3; V: TRBV9; DNA: TGTGCCAGCAGCGTGCGGTCCGGCACAGATACGCAGTATTTT; CDR3: CASSVRSGTDTQYF
D: TRBD2; size: -; J: TRBJ2-7; V: TRBV2; DNA: TGTGCCAGCAGCCCCAAGCGGGGGCCATCCTACGAGCAGTACTTC; CDR3: CASSPKRGPSYEQYF
D: TRBD2; size: -; J: TRBJ2-1; V: TRBV29-1; DNA: TGCAGCGGGGTGGGACTAGCGGGAGGTGAGCAGTTCTTC; CDR3: CSGVGLAGGEQFF
D: -; size: -; J: TRBJ1-4; V: TRBV10-2; DNA: TGCGCCACCCGCTGGGGGGGTAATGAAAAACTGTTTTTT; CDR3: CATRWGGNEKLFF
D: -; size: -; J: TRBJ2-2; V: TRBV11-2; DNA: TGTGCCAGCACCACCTTAGAGGGGGGAAGAGGCACCGGGGAGCTGTTTTTT; CDR3: CASTTLEGGRGTGELFF
D: -; size: -; J: TRBJ2-3; V: TRBV21-1; DNA: TGTGCCAGCAGCAGGAGGGGACGCCCAAAGATCACTATAGCCACAGATACGCAGTATTTT; CDR3: CASSRRGRPKITIATDTQYF
D: TRBD1; size: -; J: TRBJ2-3; V: TRBV27; DNA: TGTGCCAGCGAAAGACAGGGGAGGTCAGATACGCAGTATTTT; CDR3: CASERQGRSDTQYF
D: -; size: once; J: TRBJ1-6; V: TRBV6-5; DNA: TGTGCCAGCAGTTATAGGGAGGAGTCACCCCTCCACTTT; CDR3: CASSYREESPLHF
D: -; size: -; J: TRBJ2-1; V: TRBV6-6; DNA: TGTGCCAGCAGCCCTTACAATGAGCAGTTCTTC; CDR3: CASSPYNEQFF
D: TRBD2; size: -; J: TRBJ2-2; V: TRBV5-4; DNA: TGTGCCAGCAGCCTAAACCGGGGGGACACCGGGGAGCTGTTTTTT; CDR3: CASSLNRGDTGELFF
D: -; size: -; J: TRBJ1-1; V: TRBV18; DNA: TGTGCCAGCTCCGGACGGGGGCACACTGAAGCTTTCTTT; CDR3: CASSGRGHTEAFF
D: TRBD2; size: -; J: TRBJ2-5; V: TRBV19; DNA: TGTGCCAGTAGTATTGGGATGCGGGGGGGTCCCCAAGAGACCCAGTACTTC; CDR3: CASSIGMRGGPQETQYF
D: -; size: -; J: TRBJ2-5; V: TRBV6-1; DNA: TGTGCCAGCAGTGTGGGGGCAGGGCAAGAGACCCAGTACTTC; CDR3: CASSVGAGQETQYF